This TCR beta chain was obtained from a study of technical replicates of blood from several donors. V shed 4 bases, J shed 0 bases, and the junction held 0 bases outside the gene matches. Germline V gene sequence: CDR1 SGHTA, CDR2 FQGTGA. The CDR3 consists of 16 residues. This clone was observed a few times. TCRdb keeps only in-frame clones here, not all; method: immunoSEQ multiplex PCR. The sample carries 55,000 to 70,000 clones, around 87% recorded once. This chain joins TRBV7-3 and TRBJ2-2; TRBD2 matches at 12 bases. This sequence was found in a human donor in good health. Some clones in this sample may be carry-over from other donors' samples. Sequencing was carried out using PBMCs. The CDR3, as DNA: TGTGCCAGCAGCTGGACTAGCGGGGCGAACACCGGGGAGCTGTTTTTT. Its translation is CASSWTSGANTGELFF. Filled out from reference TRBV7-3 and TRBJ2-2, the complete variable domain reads GAGVSQTPSNKVTEKGKYVELRCDPISGHTALYWYRQSLGQGPEFLIYFQGTGAADDSGLPNDRFFAVRPEGSVSTLKIQRTERGDSAVYLCASSWTSGANTGELFFGEGSRLTVL.